This T cell receptor beta chain comes out of a study of graft-versus-host responses after intestinal transplantation. Lamina propria and intraepithelial lymphocytes were released by processing graft tissue. Only in-frame clones appear in the TCRdb table, and some are missing; sequencing was by immunoSEQ multiplex PCR. Of 50,000 to 75,000 clones in the sample, about nine tenths were seen once. V was trimmed by 6 bases and J by 2 bases, leaving 11 bases between them. Germline V gene data show CDR1 as MNHEY and CDR2 as SVGAGI. This CDR3 is built from 13 residues. Material: ileum tissue, obtained more than 350 days after transplant. The clonotype was recovered from a human patient who received an intestinal transplant, so some T cells may come from the graft donor. The chain employs TRBV6-5 and TRBJ2-7, with D hard to call. Written as DNA, the CDR3 is TGTGCCAGCAGCAAATCCGGACCCTACGAGCAGTACTTC. Its protein product is CASSKSGPYEQYF.